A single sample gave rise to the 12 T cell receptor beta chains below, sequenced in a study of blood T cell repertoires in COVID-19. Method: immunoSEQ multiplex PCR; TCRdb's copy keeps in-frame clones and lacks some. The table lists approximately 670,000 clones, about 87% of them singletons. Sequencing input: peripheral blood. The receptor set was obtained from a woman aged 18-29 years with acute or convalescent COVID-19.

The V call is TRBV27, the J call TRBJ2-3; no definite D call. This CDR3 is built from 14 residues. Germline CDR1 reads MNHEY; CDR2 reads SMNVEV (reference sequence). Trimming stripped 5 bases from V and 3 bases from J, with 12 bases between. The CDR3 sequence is CASSLDPRTDTQYF. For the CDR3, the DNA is TGTGCCAGCAGTCTAGACCCGAGGACAGATACGCAGTATTTT.

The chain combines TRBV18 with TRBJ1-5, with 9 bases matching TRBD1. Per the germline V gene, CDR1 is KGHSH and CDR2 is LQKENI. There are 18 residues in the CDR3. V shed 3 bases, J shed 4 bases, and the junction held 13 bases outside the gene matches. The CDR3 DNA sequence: TGTGCCAGCTCACCTTATAGGACAGGGGAAGAACTAAATCAGCCCCAGCATTTT. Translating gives CASSPYRTGEELNQPQHF.

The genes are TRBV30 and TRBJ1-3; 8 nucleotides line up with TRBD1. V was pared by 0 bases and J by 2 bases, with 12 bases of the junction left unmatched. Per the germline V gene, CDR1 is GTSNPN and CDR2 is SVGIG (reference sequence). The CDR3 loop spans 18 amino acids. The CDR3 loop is CAWSVNYLTQGAGNTIYF. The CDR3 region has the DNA TGTGCCTGGAGTGTTAACTACCTCACACAGGGGGCTGGAAACACCATATATTTT.

CDR3 bases: TGTGCCAGCACGCTTGGGGGCCCGAACACTGAAGCTTTCTTT. Translating it yields CASTLGGPNTEAFF. The chain uses TRBV2 and TRBJ1-1; TRBD1 might be the D (6 bases). Trimming removed 7 bases at V and 1 base at J, with 13 bases between. Germline V CDR1 and CDR2: SNHLY, FYNNEI. This CDR3 has 14 residues.

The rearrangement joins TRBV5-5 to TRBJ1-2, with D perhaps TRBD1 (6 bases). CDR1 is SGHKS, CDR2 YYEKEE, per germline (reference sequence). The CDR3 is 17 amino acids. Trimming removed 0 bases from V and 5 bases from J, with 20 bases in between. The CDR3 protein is CASSLVDSWERGYGYTF. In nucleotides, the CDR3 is TGTGCCAGCAGCTTGGTGGACAGTTGGGAAAGGGGGTATGGCTACACCTTC.

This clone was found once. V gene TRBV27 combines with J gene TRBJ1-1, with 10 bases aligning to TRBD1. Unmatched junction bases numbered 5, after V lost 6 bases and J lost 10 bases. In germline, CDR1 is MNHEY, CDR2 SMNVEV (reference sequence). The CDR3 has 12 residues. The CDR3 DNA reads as TGTGCCAGCAGCTGGACAGGGGGACTAGCTTTCTTT. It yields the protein CASSWTGGLAFF.

The CDR3 sequence is CASSPRDSPVTEAFF. DNA for the CDR3: TGCGCCAGCAGCCCCCGGGACAGCCCGGTCACTGAAGCTTTCTTT. This chain links TRBV4-1 with TRBJ1-1; 7 bases map to TRBD1. V lost 4 bases, J lost 4 bases, and 9 bases stayed unmatched. CDR3 length equals 15 residues. The germline V gene has CDR1 MGHRA and CDR2 YSYEKL.

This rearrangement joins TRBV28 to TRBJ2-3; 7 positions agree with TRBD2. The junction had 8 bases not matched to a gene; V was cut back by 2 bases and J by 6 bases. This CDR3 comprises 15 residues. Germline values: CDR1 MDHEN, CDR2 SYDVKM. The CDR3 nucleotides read TGTGCCAGCAGTTTAGGGACTACCTTTAGGGATACGCAGTATTTT. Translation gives CASSLGTTFRDTQYF. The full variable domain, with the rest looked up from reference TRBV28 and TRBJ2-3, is DVKVTQSSRYLVKRTGEKVFLECVQDMDHENMFWYRQDPGLGLRLIYFSYDVKMKEKGDIPEGYSVSREKKERFSLILESASTNQTSMYLCASSLGTTFRDTQYFGPGTRLTVL.

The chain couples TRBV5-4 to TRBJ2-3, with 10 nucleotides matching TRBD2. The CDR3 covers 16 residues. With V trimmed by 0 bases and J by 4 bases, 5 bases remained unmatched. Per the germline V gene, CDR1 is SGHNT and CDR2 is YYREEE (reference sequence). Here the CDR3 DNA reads TGTGCCAGCAGCTTGGAACTCAGCGGGGGGGCAGATACGCAGTATTTT. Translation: CASSLELSGGADTQYF.

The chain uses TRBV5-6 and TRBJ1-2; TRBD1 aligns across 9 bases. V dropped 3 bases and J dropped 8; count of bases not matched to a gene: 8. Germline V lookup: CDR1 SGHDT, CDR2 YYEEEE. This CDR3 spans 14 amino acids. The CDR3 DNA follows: TGTGCCAGCAGCTCCCTGCGGACAGGGGACGGCTACACCTTC. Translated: CASSSLRTGDGYTF.

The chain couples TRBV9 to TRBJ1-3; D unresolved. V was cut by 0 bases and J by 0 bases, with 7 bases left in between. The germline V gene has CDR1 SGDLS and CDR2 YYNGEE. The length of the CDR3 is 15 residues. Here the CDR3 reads CASSVERSSGNTIYF. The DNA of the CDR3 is TGTGCCAGCAGCGTAGAACGGAGCTCTGGAAACACCATATATTTT.

The CDR3 region is CASSLDTGPRNTIYF. The CDR3 DNA follows: TGTGCCAGCAGCTTAGATACAGGGCCCAGAAACACCATATATTTT. The chain employs TRBV13 and TRBJ1-3, with a possible D match to TRBD1 (6 bases). CDR1 and CDR2 from the germline V gene are PRHDT and FYEKMQ (reference sequence). The CDR3 is 15 residues long. The V end was cut by 1 base, the J end by 5 bases, with 12 bases between.